These 20 T cell receptor beta chains originate from one sample sequenced in a study of blood T cell repertoires in COVID-19. Here immunoSEQ multiplex PCR was the method, and the copy in TCRdb shows in-frame clones only, minus some. This sample has 20,000 to 25,000 clones, with approximately 90% found just once. The specimen sequenced was peripheral blood. The receptors come from a woman of 80 years or more with acute or convalescent COVID-19.

This rearrangement joins TRBV6-2 or TRBV6-3 to TRBJ1-1; no firm D call. V was trimmed by 2 bases and J by 0 bases, leaving 16 bases between them. Germline-derived CDR1 and CDR2 are MNHEY and SVGEGT. CDR3 size: 17 residues. CDR3: CASSYGEQMGMNTEAFF. Written as DNA, the CDR3 is TGTGCCAGCAGTTACGGGGAGCAAATGGGGATGAACACTGAAGCTTTCTTT.

V usage is TRBV6-5 and J usage is TRBJ2-1, with D uncertain. This CDR3 is 13 amino acids long. From germline, CDR1 is MNHEY and CDR2 SVGAGI. V was cut by 7 bases and J by 0 bases, with 7 bases left in between. The CDR3 nucleotides are TGTGCCAGCAAGAGTTACTCCTACAATGAGCAGTTCTTC. It specifies CASKSYSYNEQFF.

The rearrangement uses TRBV7-9 and TRBJ1-5; the match to TRBD1 covers 10 bases. CDR3 length equals 14 residues. CDR1 SEHNR and CDR2 FQNEAQ come from the germline V gene (reference sequence). The V and J ends lost 5 bases and 6 bases, in that order; junction bases with no gene match: 4. CDR3 nucleotide sequence: TGTGCCAGCAGCGGACAGGGGGTTAGTCAGCCCCAGCATTTT. Its protein product is CASSGQGVSQPQHF.

The chain uses TRBV18 and TRBJ1-4; D might be TRBD1 (6 bases). Germline V gene lookup returns CDR1 KGHSH and CDR2 LQKENI. V dropped 2 bases and J dropped 3 bases, with 10 bases sitting between them. The CDR3 length is 15 residues. CDR3 nucleotide sequence: TGTGCCAGCTCACCAGCGGGGGCGGCTAATGAAAAACTGTTTTTT. This translates into CASSPAGAANEKLFF.

The rearrangement links TRBV28 to TRBJ2-2; perhaps TRBD2 as D (6 bases). Germline lookup yields CDR1 MDHEN and CDR2 SYDVKM. Trimming took off 7 bases at V and 0 bases at J, with 9 bases between the two ends. CDR3 size: 14 residues. CDR3 bases: TGTGCCAGCACGGGAGCGGCGAACACCGGGGAGCTGTTTTTT. This sequence encodes CASTGAANTGELFF.

V and J are TRBV3-1 (or the pseudogene TRBV3-2) and TRBJ2-1; tentatively, D is TRBD2 (6 bases). The CDR3 is 12 residues long. Germline V gene data show CDR1 as LGHDT and CDR2 as YNNKEL (reference sequence). V was pared by 6 bases and J by 9 bases, with 12 bases between. The CDR3 sequence: CASRWGDGEQFF. The CDR3, as DNA: TGTGCCAGCAGATGGGGGGATGGTGAGCAGTTCTTC.

The V gene is TRBV9, the J gene TRBJ1-5; D unclear. Looked up from germline, CDR1 is SGDLS and CDR2 is YYNGEE. The CDR3 covers 14 residues. V lost 4 bases to trimming and J lost 5 bases, with 13 bases between them. The chain's CDR3 is CASSRLDKDQPQHF. CDR3 sequence (DNA): TGTGCCAGCAGCCGACTTGATAAAGATCAGCCCCAGCATTTT.

V usage is TRBV7-2 and J usage is TRBJ1-1; 9 nucleotides align to TRBD1. Per the germline V gene, CDR1 is SGHTA and CDR2 is FQGNSA. V trimming: 1 base; J trimming: 10 bases; junction bases outside the gene matches: 7. CDR3 size: 14 residues. The CDR3: CASSLVRTGATAFF. The CDR3 bases are TGTGCCAGCAGCTTAGTGCGGACAGGGGCTACAGCTTTCTTT.

CDR3 protein: CSFSAGGSYNEQFF. CDR3 DNA: TGCAGCTTCTCAGCGGGGGGTTCCTACAATGAGCAGTTCTTC. The chain is built from TRBV29-1 and TRBJ2-1; 9 nucleotides match TRBD2. The CDR3 sequence is 14 residues long. The V and J ends lost 8 bases and 1 base, in that order; junction bases with no gene match: 6. The germline gives CDR1 SQVTM, CDR2 ANQGSEA.

V usage is TRBV6-1 and J usage is TRBJ2-1, with TRBD2 identical over 8 bases. This CDR3 has 16 amino acids. The germline CDR1 and CDR2 sequences are MNHNS and SASEGT. V lost 1 base, J lost 4 bases, and 6 bases stayed unmatched. CDR3 sequence (DNA): TGTGCCAGCAGTGAAGTAGCGGGAATTCCTTACAATGAGCAGTTCTTC. It is translated as CASSEVAGIPYNEQFF.

V is TRBV6-1 and J is TRBJ2-4; D uncertain. Germline CDR1 reads MNHNS; CDR2 reads SASEGT. This CDR3 is built from 16 residues. Trimming removed 0 bases from V and 0 bases from J, with 9 bases in between. This chain's CDR3 is CASSEAMGLAKNIQYF. As DNA, the CDR3 is TGTGCCAGCAGTGAAGCGATGGGCCTAGCCAAAAACATTCAGTACTTC.

The V gene is TRBV10-3, the J gene TRBJ2-7; TRBD1 aligns across 7 bases. The V segment lost 11 bases and the J segment 5 bases; nucleotides outside the gene matches: 9. Germline lookup yields CDR1 ENHRY and CDR2 SYGVKD. There are 12 residues in the CDR3. The CDR3 DNA sequence: TGTGCCGGCGGACAGGTCTGGGACGAGCAGTACTTC. Translation: CAGGQVWDEQYF.

This clone was seen just once. This sequence joins TRBV6-2 or TRBV6-3 and TRBJ2-5; 8 bases line up with TRBD2. The J segment lost 4 bases and the V segment lost 1 base, leaving 2 bases of the junction unmatched. The germline CDR1 and CDR2 sequences are MNHEY and SVGEGT. The CDR3 consists of 14 residues. The CDR3 DNA reads TGTGCCAGCAGTTACTTGCTAGCGGGAGAGACCCAGTACTTC. This translates into CASSYLLAGETQYF.

The chain uses TRBV19 and TRBJ1-1; no clear D. Germline values: CDR1 LNHDA, CDR2 SQIVND (reference sequence). This CDR3 is built from 15 residues. Trimming removed 9 bases from V and 6 bases from J, with 23 bases in between. CDR3 protein: CASRPDGGQYAEAFF. DNA of the CDR3: TGTGCCAGCCGACCGGACGGCGGGCAATACGCTGAAGCTTTCTTT.

The chain joins TRBV7-8 to TRBJ1-5, with D perhaps TRBD1 (5 bases). This CDR3 has 13 amino acids. Germline assignment: CDR1 SGHVS and CDR2 FQNEAQ. V was cut by 4 bases and J by 4 bases, with 8 bases left in between. The CDR3 DNA is TGTGCCAGCAGCTCCCGGGGGAATCAGCCCCAGCATTTT. Translation gives CASSSRGNQPQHF.

The chain couples TRBV5-1 to TRBJ1-4; D remains unclear. The CDR3 contains 17 residues. Germline V gene lookup returns CDR1 SGHRS and CDR2 YFSETQ. The V end lost 0 bases, the J end lost 0 bases, and 12 bases lay between the germline ends. CDR3 DNA sequence: TGCGCCAGCAGCTTGGAGGGCGGGATAGCAACTAATGAAAAACTGTTTTTT. As protein: CASSLEGGIATNEKLFF.

The V gene is TRBV5-6, the J gene TRBJ2-6, with D tentatively TRBD1 (5 bases). This CDR3 comprises 15 residues. Germline loops: CDR1 SGHDT, CDR2 YYEEEE. The ends were cut back, 3 bases at V and 2 bases at J, with 9 bases in the middle. The DNA of the CDR3 is TGTGCCAGCAGCTCCCAGGGAACTGGGGCCAACGTCCTGACTTTC. It translates to CASSSQGTGANVLTF.

This chain links TRBV5-1 with TRBJ1-2, with 11 bases aligning to TRBD1. With V trimmed by 5 bases and J by 7 bases, 7 bases remained unmatched. Germline V gene sequence: CDR1 SGHRS, CDR2 YFSETQ. The CDR3 contains 14 residues. For the CDR3, the DNA is TGCGCCAGCAGTTCGGGACAGGGGGGCCTTGGCTACACCTTC. This encodes CASSSGQGGLGYTF.

The chain recombines TRBV7-2 with TRBJ1-4; no definite D call. CDR3 length: 16 residues. The V and J ends lost 4 bases and 4 bases respectively, with 16 bases between them. Germline CDR1 is SGHTA and CDR2 is FQGNSA. CDR3 DNA: TGTGCCAGCAGCTCCGGCCCCGCGGTGGGTAATGAAAAACTGTTTTTT. Encoded protein: CASSSGPAVGNEKLFF.

The genes are TRBV6-5 and TRBJ2-7; D is ambiguous. In germline, CDR1 is MNHEY, CDR2 SVGAGI. This CDR3 contains 12 residues. The V end lost 9 bases, the J end lost 3 bases, and 12 bases lay between the germline ends. This chain's CDR3 is CASRSSLYEQYF. CDR3 sequence (DNA): TGTGCCAGTCGGAGCTCCCTCTACGAGCAGTACTTC.